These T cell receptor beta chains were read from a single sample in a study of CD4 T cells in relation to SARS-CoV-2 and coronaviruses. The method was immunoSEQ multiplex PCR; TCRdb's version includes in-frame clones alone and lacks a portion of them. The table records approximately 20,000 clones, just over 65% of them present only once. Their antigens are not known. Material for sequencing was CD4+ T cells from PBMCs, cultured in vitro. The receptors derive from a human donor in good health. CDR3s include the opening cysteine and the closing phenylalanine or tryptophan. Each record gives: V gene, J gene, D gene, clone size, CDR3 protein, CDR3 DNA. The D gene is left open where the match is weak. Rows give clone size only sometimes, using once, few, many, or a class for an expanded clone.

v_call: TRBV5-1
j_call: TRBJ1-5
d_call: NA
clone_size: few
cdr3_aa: CASSPTGQKGQPQHF
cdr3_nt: TGCGCCAGCAGCCCGACCGGACAGAAAGGCCAGCCCCAGCATTTT

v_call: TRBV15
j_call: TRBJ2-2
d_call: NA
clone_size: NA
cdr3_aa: CATSRDGRFHTGELFF
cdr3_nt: TGTGCCACCAGCAGAGATGGGAGGTTTCACACCGGGGAGCTGTTTTTT

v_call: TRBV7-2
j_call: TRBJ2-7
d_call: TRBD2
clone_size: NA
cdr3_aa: CASRPGSGRDEQYF
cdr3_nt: TGTGCCAGCCGCCCTGGGAGCGGGAGGGACGAGCAGTACTTC

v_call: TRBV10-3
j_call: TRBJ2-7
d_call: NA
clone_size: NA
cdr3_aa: CAISEPDALQYF
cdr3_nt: TGTGCCATCAGTGAGCCAGATGCCCTTCAGTACTTC

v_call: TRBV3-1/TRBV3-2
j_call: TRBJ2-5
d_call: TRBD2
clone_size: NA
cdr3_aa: CASSQGTSGGRGYQETQYF
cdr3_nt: TGTGCCAGCAGCCAAGGGACTAGCGGGGGGCGAGGGTACCAAGAGACCCAGTACTTC

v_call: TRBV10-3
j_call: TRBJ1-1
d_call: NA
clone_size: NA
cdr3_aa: CAISVGNTEAFF
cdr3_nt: TGTGCCATCAGTGTGGGGAACACTGAAGCTTTCTTT

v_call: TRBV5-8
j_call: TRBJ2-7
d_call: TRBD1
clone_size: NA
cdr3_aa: CASSLEGRGPYEQYF
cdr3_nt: TGTGCCAGCAGCTTGGAGGGAAGGGGGCCGTACGAGCAGTACTTC

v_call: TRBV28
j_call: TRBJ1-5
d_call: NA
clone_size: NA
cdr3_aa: CASTPVGQPQHF
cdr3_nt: TGTGCCAGCACCCCAGTGGGTCAGCCCCAGCATTTT

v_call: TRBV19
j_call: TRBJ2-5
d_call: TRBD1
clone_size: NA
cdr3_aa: CATLDRGKSQETQYF
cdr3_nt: TGTGCCACCCTAGACAGGGGAAAATCACAAGAGACCCAGTACTTC

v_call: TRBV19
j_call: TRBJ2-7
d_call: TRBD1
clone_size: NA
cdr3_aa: CASSIHTGEYEQYF
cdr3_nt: TGTGCCAGTAGTATCCACACAGGGGAATACGAGCAGTACTTC

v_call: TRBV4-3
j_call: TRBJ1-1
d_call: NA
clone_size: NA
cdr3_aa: CASSLGQSTEAFF
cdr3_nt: TGCGCCAGCAGCCTCGGACAGTCCACTGAAGCTTTCTTT

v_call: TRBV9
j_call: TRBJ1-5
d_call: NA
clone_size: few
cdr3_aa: CASTRCRVGQPQHF
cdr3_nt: TGTGCCAGCACACGTTGCAGGGTTGGACAGCCCCAGCATTTT

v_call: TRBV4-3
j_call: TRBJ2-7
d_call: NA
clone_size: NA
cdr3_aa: CASSQGAVGSYEQYF
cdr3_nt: TGCGCCAGCAGCCAAGGAGCGGTCGGTTCCTACGAGCAGTACTTC

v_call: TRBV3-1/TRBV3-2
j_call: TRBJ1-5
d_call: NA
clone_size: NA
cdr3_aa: CASTADGAGNQPQHF
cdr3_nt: TGTGCCAGCACCGCGGACGGGGCAGGCAATCAGCCCCAGCATTTT

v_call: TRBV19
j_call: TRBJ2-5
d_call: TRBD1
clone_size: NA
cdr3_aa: CASSTRTGGGETQYF
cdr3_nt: TGTGCCAGTAGTACGCGGACAGGGGGAGGAGAGACCCAGTACTTC

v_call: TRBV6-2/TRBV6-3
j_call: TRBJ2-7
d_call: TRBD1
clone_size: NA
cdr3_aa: CASSNSISFYRGQLSYEQYF
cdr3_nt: TGTGCCAGCAGCAATTCAATATCATTTTACAGGGGGCAACTCTCCTACGAGCAGTACTTC

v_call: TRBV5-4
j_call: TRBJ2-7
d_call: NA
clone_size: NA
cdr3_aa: CASTRRPGTYEQYF
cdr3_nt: TGTGCCAGCACCCGAAGGCCAGGGACCTACGAGCAGTACTTC

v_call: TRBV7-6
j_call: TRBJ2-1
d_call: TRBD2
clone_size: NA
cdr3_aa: CASSLGAGVPYNEQFF
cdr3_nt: TGTGCCAGCAGCTTAGGGGCGGGGGTCCCTTACAATGAGCAGTTCTTC

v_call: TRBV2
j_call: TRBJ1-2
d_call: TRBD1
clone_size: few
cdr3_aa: CASSPIQGNYGYTF
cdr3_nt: TGTGCCAGCAGCCCCATACAGGGGAACTATGGCTACACCTTC

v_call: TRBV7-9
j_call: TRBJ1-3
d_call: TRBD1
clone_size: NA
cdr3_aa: CASSARQGWGNTIYF
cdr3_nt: TGTGCCAGCAGCGCAAGACAGGGGTGGGGAAACACCATATATTTT

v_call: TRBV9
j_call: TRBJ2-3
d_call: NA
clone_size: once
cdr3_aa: CASSRLRANTDTQYF
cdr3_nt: TGTGCCAGCAGTCGCCTTCGAGCTAACACAGATACGCAGTATTTT

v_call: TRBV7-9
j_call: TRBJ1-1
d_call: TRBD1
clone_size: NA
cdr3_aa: CASSQTGGTEAFF
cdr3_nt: TGTGCCAGCAGTCAAACAGGGGGCACTGAAGCTTTCTTT

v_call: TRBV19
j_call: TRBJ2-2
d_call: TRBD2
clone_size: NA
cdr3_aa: CASSPRTSGGLNTGELFF
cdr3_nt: TGTGCCAGTAGTCCCCGGACTAGCGGGGGCTTGAACACCGGGGAGCTGTTTTTT

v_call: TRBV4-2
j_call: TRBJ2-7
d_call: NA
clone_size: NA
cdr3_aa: CASSQDRLNPTYEQYF
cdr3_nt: TGTGCCAGCAGCCAAGATCGGCTTAACCCAACCTACGAGCAGTACTTC